This T cell receptor beta chain was sequenced for a study of blood T cells in healthy people across ages. Together with a sample-barcoded 5' primer, a J-beta primer mix was included in a second PCR lasting roughly 6 to 12 cycles. TCRdb analysed the 5' RACE reads with MiXCR anew, one entry per CDR3 protein. The table records just over 1 million distinct CDR3 sequences, more than 40% of them present only once. The V and J ends lost 3 bases and 6 bases respectively, with 18 bases between them. This CDR3 contains 15 residues. The germline CDR1 and CDR2 sequences are WNHNN and SYGVQD (reference sequence).

The receptor comes from a woman between 55 and 75 years old in good health. The genes are TRBV10-1 and TRBJ2-7, with TRBD2 as a possible D gene (6 bases). Sequencing was performed on blood. The CDR3 sequence is CASSDSPGRMAEQYF. The CDR3 DNA follows: TGCGCCAGCAGTGATTCCCCCGGGAGAATGGCCGAGCAGTACTTC.